A selection of T cell receptor beta chains follows, all from one sample in a study of blood T cell repertoires in COVID-19. Assay: immunoSEQ multiplex PCR; the TCRdb copy retains only in-frame clones and omits some. Among hundreds of thousands of clones listed, 85% to 90% were seen once. The specimen sequenced was PBMCs or T cells enriched from blood (not recorded which). Receptor source: a man aged 30-40 years who had been exposed to COVID-19. Each CDR3 is given with its conserved first and last residue. Each record gives: clone size, J gene, V gene, D gene, CDR3 protein, CDR3 DNA. D genes are given only for firm matches. Rows give clone size only sometimes, using once, few, many, or a class for an expanded clone.

size: -
J: TRBJ2-1
V: TRBV10-3
D: TRBD2
CDR3: CAIDTGTSGGATYNEQFF
DNA: TGTGCCATCGATACCGGGACTAGCGGGGGGGCCACCTACAATGAGCAGTTCTTC

size: -
J: TRBJ2-7
V: TRBV7-8
D: TRBD2
CDR3: CASSKSVAGSHEQYF
DNA: TGTGCCAGCAGCAAATCAGTAGCGGGGTCTCACGAGCAGTACTTC

size: -
J: TRBJ2-3
V: TRBV6-5
D: TRBD2
CDR3: CASSPGGGTQYF
DNA: TGTGCCAGCAGTCCGGGGGGAGGTACGCAGTATTTT

size: -
J: TRBJ1-2
V: TRBV6-4
D: TRBD1
CDR3: CASSVRTGYGYTF
DNA: TGTGCCAGCAGTGTACGGACAGGCTATGGCTACACCTTC

size: -
J: TRBJ1-1
V: TRBV2
D: -
CDR3: CASSEMSVNTEAFF
DNA: TGTGCCAGCAGTGAGATGTCAGTGAACACTGAAGCTTTCTTT

size: few
J: TRBJ1-6
V: TRBV6-5
D: TRBD1
CDR3: CASRRMGQGNSPLHF
DNA: TGTGCCAGCAGACGGATGGGACAGGGAAACTCACCCCTCCACTTT

size: -
J: TRBJ2-7
V: TRBV3-1/TRBV3-2
D: -
CDR3: CASSQENRIYEQYF
DNA: TGTGCCAGCAGCCAAGAGAACAGAATCTACGAGCAGTACTTC

size: -
J: TRBJ2-5
V: TRBV2
D: TRBD1
CDR3: CATDPRGLKTQYF
DNA: TGTGCCACAGACCCCAGGGGGCTGAAGACCCAGTACTTC

size: -
J: TRBJ1-2
V: TRBV7-9
D: TRBD1
CDR3: CASSFADRGYGYTF
DNA: TGTGCCAGCAGCTTTGCGGACAGGGGGTATGGCTACACCTTC

size: once
J: TRBJ1-5
V: TRBV30
D: TRBD1
CDR3: CAWSVKTGGQPQHF
DNA: TGTGCCTGGAGTGTAAAGACAGGGGGTCAGCCCCAGCATTTT

size: many
J: TRBJ2-1
V: TRBV10-1
D: -
CDR3: CASSETRSSYNEQFF
DNA: TGCGCCAGCAGTGAGACGAGAAGCTCCTACAATGAGCAGTTCTTC

size: -
J: TRBJ1-2
V: TRBV13
D: -
CDR3: CASSFSGGNYGYTF
DNA: TGTGCCAGCAGCTTCTCCGGCGGAAACTATGGCTACACCTTC

size: -
J: TRBJ1-6
V: TRBV28
D: -
CDR3: CASSLHGSAGSPLHF
DNA: TGTGCCAGCAGTTTACACGGATCGGCGGGGTCACCCCTCCACTTT

size: -
J: TRBJ2-5
V: TRBV19
D: -
CDR3: CASSPKSGRQETQYF
DNA: TGTGCCAGTAGTCCAAAGTCAGGGAGGCAAGAGACCCAGTACTTC

size: -
J: TRBJ1-2
V: TRBV19
D: TRBD1
CDR3: CASSIPGTAHGYTF
DNA: TGTGCCAGTAGTATCCCCGGGACAGCACATGGCTACACCTTC

size: once
J: TRBJ1-1
V: TRBV28
D: TRBD1
CDR3: CASTPGQGATEAFF
DNA: TGTGCCAGCACTCCGGGACAGGGGGCTACTGAAGCTTTCTTT

size: once
J: TRBJ2-5
V: TRBV5-1
D: TRBD1
CDR3: CASSLDRGQETQYF
DNA: TGCGCCAGCAGCTTGGACAGGGGACAAGAGACCCAGTACTTC

size: -
J: TRBJ1-2
V: TRBV5-1
D: -
CDR3: CASSSLQNPKGYTF
DNA: TGCGCCAGCAGCTCGTTACAGAACCCCAAGGGCTACACCTTC

size: -
J: TRBJ1-1
V: TRBV7-3
D: -
CDR3: CASSLVPPQAPNTEAFF
DNA: TGTGCCAGCAGCTTAGTTCCCCCACAGGCACCGAACACTGAAGCTTTCTTT

size: -
J: TRBJ2-7
V: TRBV5-4
D: TRBD2
CDR3: CASSWAGGPLNEQYF
DNA: TGTGCCAGCAGCTGGGCGGGGGGGCCGTTGAACGAGCAGTACTTC

size: -
J: TRBJ1-3
V: TRBV30
D: -
CDR3: CAWSTGLRGLGNTIYF
DNA: TGTGCCTGGAGTACGGGACTGCGGGGGCTTGGAAACACCATATATTTT

size: -
J: TRBJ2-7
V: TRBV3-1/TRBV3-2
D: -
CDR3: CASSQPQAQEQYF
DNA: TGTGCCAGCAGCCAGCCGCAGGCGCAGGAGCAGTACTTC

size: -
J: TRBJ1-6
V: TRBV4-3
D: -
CDR3: CASSQDRGRSPLHF
DNA: TGCGCCAGCAGCCAAGATCGCGGGCGTTCACCCCTCCACTTT

size: -
J: TRBJ2-7
V: TRBV11-2
D: -
CDR3: CASSLGPLGGAREQYF
DNA: TGTGCCAGCAGCTTAGGCCCTCTCGGAGGAGCTCGCGAGCAGTACTTC

size: -
J: TRBJ2-7
V: TRBV4-2
D: -
CDR3: CASSQGARSYEQYF
DNA: TGTGCCAGCAGCCAAGGGGCCCGCTCCTACGAGCAGTACTTC

size: -
J: TRBJ1-5
V: TRBV27
D: -
CDR3: CASSLGGVYSNQPQHF
DNA: TGTGCCAGCAGTTTAGGAGGGGTGTATAGCAATCAGCCCCAGCATTTT

size: -
J: TRBJ1-2
V: TRBV4-3
D: -
CDR3: CASSHHSGGYTF
DNA: TGCGCCAGCAGCCATCACTCGGGGGGCTACACCTTC

size: -
J: TRBJ2-7
V: TRBV11-2
D: TRBD1
CDR3: CASSLEGTGVYEQYF
DNA: TGTGCCAGCAGCTTAGAAGGGACAGGAGTTTACGAGCAGTACTTC

size: -
J: TRBJ2-3
V: TRBV11-3
D: TRBD2
CDR3: CASGGGLAATDTQYF
DNA: TGTGCCAGCGGGGGGGGACTAGCGGCTACAGATACGCAGTATTTT

size: few
J: TRBJ2-1
V: TRBV5-1
D: TRBD2
CDR3: CASSLKSPGPTRSGGFYNEQFF
DNA: TGCGCCAGCAGCTTGAAATCACCGGGGCCGACTAGGTCCGGGGGGTTCTACAATGAGCAGTTCTTC

size: -
J: TRBJ2-7
V: TRBV10-3
D: -
CDR3: CAISEQVHEQYF
DNA: TGTGCCATCAGTGAACAGGTGCACGAGCAGTACTTC

size: -
J: TRBJ2-3
V: TRBV5-6
D: -
CDR3: CASSPEGDSTDTQYF
DNA: TGTGCCAGCAGCCCGGAGGGAGATAGCACAGATACGCAGTATTTT

size: -
J: TRBJ2-2
V: TRBV4-1
D: TRBD2
CDR3: CASSRGGLEGTGELFF
DNA: TGCGCCAGCAGCCGAGGGGGACTAGAGGGCACCGGGGAGCTGTTTTTT